This T cell receptor (beta chain) stems from a study of vaccination and CD4 T cells after COVID-19. Study-level findings and limits: Data came from relatively few convalescent patients and lacked early post-infection timepoints.

Treatment: approximately 9-day PBMC culture with coronavirus spike peptide pools or control peptides (ViraFEST assay). Worth noting for this clonotype: Its antigen is still unknown.

CDR3 length: 14 amino acids. Germline CDR1 reads SGHRS; CDR2 reads YFSETQ. With 6 bases removed from V and 7 bases from J, the gap between germline ends came to 19 bases. Cultured CD4+ T cell DNA underwent sequencing with the Oncomine TCR Beta short-read assay. TCRdb fed the PCR reads into MiXCR, producing one record per CDR3 protein. The sample carries about 11,000 distinct CDR3 sequences, approximately 40% recorded once. Sequences were obtained from CD4+ T cells from blood, cultured in vitro. This TCR was recovered from a human donor who had recovered from COVID-19. The J gene is TRBJ1-1, the V gene TRBV5-1, with D hard to call. CDR3 nucleotide sequence: TGCGCCAGCAAGATGTCGGCAGGACTGGGTGAAGCTTTCTTT. Translating it yields CASKMSAGLGEAFF. The full variable domain, rest sourced from reference TRBV5-1 and TRBJ1-1, is KAGVTQTPRYLIKTRGQQVTLSCSPISGHRSVSWYQQTPGQGLQFLFEYFSETQRNKGNFPGRFSGRQFSNSRSEMNVSTLELGDSALYLCASKMSAGLGEAFFGQGTRLTVV.